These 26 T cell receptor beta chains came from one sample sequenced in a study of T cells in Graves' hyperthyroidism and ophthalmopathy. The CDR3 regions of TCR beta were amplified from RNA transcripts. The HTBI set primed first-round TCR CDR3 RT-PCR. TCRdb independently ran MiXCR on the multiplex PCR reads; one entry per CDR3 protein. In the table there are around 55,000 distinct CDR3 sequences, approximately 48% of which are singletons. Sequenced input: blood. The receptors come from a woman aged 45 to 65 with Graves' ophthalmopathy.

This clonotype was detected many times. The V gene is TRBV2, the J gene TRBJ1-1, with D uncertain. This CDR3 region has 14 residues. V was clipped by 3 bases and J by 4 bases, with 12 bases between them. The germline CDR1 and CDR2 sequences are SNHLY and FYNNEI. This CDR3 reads CASSDLGMGTEAFF. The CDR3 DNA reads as TGTGCCAGCAGTGACTTGGGCATGGGCACTGAAGCTTTCTTT.

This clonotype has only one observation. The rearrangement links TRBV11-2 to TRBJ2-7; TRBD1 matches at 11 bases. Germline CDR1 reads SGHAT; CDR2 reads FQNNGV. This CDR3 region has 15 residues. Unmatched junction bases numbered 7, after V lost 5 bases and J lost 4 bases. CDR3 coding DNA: TGTGCCAGCAGCCTGTCCGGGACAGGGGGATACGAGCAGTACTTC. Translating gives CASSLSGTGGYEQYF.

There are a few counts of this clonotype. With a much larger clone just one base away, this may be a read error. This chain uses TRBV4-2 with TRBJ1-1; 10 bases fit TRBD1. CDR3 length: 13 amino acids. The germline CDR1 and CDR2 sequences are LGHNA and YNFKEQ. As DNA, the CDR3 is TGTGTCATCCGTGGGACAGGGGACACTGAAGCTTTCTTT. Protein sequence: CVIRGTGDTEAFF.

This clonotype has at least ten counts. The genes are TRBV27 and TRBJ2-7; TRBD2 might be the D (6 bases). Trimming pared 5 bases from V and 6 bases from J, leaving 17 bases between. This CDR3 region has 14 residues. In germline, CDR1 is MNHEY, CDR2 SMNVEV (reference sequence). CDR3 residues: CASSPAGRAREQYF. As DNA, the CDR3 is TGTGCCAGCAGTCCGGCGGGGCGGGCGCGCGAGCAGTACTTC.

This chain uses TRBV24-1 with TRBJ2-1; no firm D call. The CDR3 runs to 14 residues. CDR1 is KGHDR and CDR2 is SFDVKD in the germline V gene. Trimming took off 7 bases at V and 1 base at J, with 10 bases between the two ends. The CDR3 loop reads CATRPSGSYNEQFF. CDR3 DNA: TGTGCCACCAGGCCTTCCGGTTCCTACAATGAGCAGTTCTTC.

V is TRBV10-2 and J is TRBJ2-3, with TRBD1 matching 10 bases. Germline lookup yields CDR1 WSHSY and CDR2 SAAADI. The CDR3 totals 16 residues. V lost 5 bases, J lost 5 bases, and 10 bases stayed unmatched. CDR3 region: CASSPRQGALLDTQYF. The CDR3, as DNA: TGCGCCAGCAGTCCACGACAGGGGGCGCTTTTAGATACGCAGTATTTT.

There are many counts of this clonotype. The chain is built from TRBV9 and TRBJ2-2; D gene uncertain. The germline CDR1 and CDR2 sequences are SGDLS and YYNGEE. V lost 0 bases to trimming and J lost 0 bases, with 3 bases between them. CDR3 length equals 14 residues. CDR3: CASSVASNTGELFF. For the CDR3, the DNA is TGTGCCAGCAGCGTAGCCTCGAACACCGGGGAGCTGTTTTTT.

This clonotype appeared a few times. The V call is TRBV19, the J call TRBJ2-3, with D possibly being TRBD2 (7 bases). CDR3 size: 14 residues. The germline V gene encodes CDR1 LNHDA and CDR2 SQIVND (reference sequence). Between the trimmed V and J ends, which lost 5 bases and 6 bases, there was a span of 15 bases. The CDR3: CASSGGGGPDTQYF. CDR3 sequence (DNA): TGTGCCAGTAGTGGGGGGGGGGGCCCTGATACGCAGTATTTT.

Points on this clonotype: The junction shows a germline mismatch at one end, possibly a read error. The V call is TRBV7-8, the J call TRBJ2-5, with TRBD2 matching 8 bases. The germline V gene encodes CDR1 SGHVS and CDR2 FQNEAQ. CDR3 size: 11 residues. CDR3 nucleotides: TGTGCCAGCAGCCTAGCGGGGACCCAGTACTTC. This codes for CASSLAGTQYF.

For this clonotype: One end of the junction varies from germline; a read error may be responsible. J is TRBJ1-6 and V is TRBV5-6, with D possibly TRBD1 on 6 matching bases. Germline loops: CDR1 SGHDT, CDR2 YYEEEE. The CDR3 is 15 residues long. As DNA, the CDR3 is TGTGCCAGCAGCCAAGATACAGGGAGAGACTCACCCCCCCACTTT. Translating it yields CASSQDTGRDSPPHF.

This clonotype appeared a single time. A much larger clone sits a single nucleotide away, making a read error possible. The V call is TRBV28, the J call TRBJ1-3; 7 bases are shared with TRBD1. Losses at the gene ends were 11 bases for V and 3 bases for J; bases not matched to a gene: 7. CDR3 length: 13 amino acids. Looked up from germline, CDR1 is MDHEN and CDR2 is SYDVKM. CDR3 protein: CAGFQGDGNTIYF. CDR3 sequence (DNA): TGTGCCGGCTTTCAGGGGGATGGAAACACCATATATTTT.

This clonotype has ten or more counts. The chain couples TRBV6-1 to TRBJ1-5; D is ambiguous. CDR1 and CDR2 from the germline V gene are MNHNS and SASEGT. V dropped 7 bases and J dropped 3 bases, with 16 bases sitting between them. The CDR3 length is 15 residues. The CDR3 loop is CASKARSPYNQPQHF. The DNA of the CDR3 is TGTGCCAGCAAGGCCAGGTCTCCTTACAATCAGCCCCAGCATTTT.

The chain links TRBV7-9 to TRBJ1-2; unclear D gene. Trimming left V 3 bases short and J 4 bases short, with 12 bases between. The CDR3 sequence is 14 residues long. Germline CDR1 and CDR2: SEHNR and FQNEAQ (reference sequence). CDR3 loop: CASSLGIAGYGYTF. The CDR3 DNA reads TGTGCCAGCAGCTTGGGGATAGCCGGCTATGGCTACACCTTC.

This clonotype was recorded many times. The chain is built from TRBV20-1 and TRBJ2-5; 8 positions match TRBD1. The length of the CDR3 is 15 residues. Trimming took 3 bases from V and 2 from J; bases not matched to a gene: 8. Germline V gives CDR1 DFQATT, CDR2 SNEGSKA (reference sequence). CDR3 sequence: CSASRLQGAQETQYF. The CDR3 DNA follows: TGCAGTGCTAGTAGGCTGCAGGGGGCTCAAGAGACCCAGTACTTC.

Here the CDR3 reads CASSRTSGSRTDTQYF. CDR3 sequence (DNA): TGTGCCAGCAGTAGGACTAGCGGGAGCCGCACAGATACGCAGTATTTT. The rearrangement links TRBV25-1 to TRBJ2-3; TRBD2 matches 13 bases. CDR1 and CDR2 (germline): MGHDK, SYGVNS. V lost 5 bases and J lost 1; bases outside the gene matches: 3. The CDR3 spans 16 residues.

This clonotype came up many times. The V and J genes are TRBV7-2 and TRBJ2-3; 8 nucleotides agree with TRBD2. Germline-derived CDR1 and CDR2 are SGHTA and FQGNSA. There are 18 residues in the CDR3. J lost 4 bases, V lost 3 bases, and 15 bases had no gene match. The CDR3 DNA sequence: TGTGCCAGCAGCTTTGAGGACCCCCCGGGGGGGGAGTCAGATACGCAGTATTTT. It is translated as CASSFEDPPGGESDTQYF.

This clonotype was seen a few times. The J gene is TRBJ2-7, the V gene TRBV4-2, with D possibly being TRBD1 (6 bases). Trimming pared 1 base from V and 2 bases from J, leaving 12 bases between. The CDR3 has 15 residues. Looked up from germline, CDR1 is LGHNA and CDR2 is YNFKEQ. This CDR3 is CASSQVAGVAYEQYF. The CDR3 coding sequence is TGTGCCAGCAGCCAAGTGGCAGGGGTCGCCTACGAGCAGTACTTC.

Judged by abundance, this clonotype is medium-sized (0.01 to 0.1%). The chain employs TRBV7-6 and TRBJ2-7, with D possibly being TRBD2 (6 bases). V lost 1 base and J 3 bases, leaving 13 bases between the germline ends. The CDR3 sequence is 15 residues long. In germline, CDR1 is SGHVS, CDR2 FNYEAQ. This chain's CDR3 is CASSLVGQEGYEQYF. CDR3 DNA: TGTGCCAGCAGCTTAGTTGGGCAGGAGGGCTACGAGCAGTACTTC. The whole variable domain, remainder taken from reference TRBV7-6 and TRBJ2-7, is GAGVSQSPRYKVTKRGQDVALRCDPISGHVSLYWYRQALGQGPEFLTYFNYEAQQDKSGLPNDRFSAERPEGSISTLTIQRTEQRDSAMYRCASSLVGQEGYEQYFGPGTRLTVT.

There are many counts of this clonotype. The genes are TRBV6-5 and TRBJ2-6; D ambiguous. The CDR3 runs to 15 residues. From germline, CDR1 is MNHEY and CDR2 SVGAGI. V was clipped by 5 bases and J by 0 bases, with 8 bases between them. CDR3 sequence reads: CASSPQYSGANVLTF. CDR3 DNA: TGTGCCAGCAGTCCTCAGTACTCTGGGGCCAACGTCCTGACTTTC.

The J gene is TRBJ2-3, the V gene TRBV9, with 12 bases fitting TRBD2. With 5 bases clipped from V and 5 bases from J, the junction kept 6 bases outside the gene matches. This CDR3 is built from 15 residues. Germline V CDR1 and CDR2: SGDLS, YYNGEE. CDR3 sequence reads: CASRASGGAIDTQYF. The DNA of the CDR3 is TGTGCCAGCAGGGCTAGCGGGGGGGCGATAGATACGCAGTATTTT.

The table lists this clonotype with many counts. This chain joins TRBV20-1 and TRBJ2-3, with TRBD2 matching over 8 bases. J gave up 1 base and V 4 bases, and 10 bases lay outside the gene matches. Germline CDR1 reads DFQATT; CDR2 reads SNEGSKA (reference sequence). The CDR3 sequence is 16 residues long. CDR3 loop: CSATGARAGGTDTQYF. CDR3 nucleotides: TGCAGTGCTACTGGGGCCAGAGCGGGAGGCACAGATACGCAGTATTTT.

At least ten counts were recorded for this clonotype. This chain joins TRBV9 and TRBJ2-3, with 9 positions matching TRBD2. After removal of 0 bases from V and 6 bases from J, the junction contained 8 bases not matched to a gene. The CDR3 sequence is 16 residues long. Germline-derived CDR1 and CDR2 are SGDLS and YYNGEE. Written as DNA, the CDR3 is TGTGCCAGCAGCGTAGGTCGAGCGGGGGGCAGGGATACGCAGTATTTT. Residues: CASSVGRAGGRDTQYF.

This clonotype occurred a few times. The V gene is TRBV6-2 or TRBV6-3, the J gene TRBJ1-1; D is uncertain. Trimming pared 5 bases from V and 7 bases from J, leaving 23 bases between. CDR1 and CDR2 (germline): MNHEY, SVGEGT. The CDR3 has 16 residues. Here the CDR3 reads CASSDPGSLPFSEAFF. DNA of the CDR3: TGTGCCAGCAGTGACCCGGGAAGTCTTCCATTCAGTGAAGCTTTCTTT.

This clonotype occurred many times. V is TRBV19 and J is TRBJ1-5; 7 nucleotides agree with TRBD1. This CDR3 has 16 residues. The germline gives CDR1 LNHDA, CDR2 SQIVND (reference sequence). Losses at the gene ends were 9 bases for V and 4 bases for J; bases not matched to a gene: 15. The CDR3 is CASRTGLEGRNQPQHF. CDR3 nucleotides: TGTGCCAGCAGGACAGGTCTTGAAGGACGAAATCAGCCCCAGCATTTT.

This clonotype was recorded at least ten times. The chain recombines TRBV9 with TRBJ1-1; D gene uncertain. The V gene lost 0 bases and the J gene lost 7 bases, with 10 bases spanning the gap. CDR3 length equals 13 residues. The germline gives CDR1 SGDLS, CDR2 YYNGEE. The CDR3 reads CASSVGVGGEAFF. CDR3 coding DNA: TGTGCCAGCAGCGTAGGCGTGGGAGGTGAAGCTTTCTTT.

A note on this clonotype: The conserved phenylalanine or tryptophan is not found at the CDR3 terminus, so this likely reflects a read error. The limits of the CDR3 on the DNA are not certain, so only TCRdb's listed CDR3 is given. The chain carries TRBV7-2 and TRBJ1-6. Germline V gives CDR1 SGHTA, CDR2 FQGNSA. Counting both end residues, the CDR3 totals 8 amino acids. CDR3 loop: CASSQHSS.